The 21 T cell receptor beta chains presented below share a single source sample, sequenced in a study of shared clonotypes between healthy human individuals. Method: immunoSEQ multiplex PCR; TCRdb's copy keeps in-frame clones and lacks some. The sample shows around 980,000 clones, around 82% of them seen only once. The sequenced sample was memory CD4+ T cells from PBMCs. Subset indicated: CD45RA-negative fraction. Receptor source: a man between 18 and 35 years old in good health. Some clones in this sample may be carry-over from other donors' samples.

The rearrangement links TRBV6-5 to TRBJ1-1; D is perhaps TRBD1 (5 bases). V shed 10 bases and J shed 3 bases, with 18 bases lying between them. The CDR3 runs 14 residues. Per the germline V gene, CDR1 is MNHEY and CDR2 is SVGAGI. CDR3 in amino acids: CATYNRLPYTEAFF. The CDR3 DNA follows: TGTGCCACTTACAACAGGCTACCCTACACTGAAGCTTTCTTT.

This sequence joins TRBV5-1 and TRBJ2-7; 7 bases are a match to TRBD2. The CDR3 has 15 residues. The V and J ends lost 6 bases and 0 bases, in that order; junction bases with no gene match: 9. Looked up from germline, CDR1 is SGHRS and CDR2 is YFSETQ. The CDR3 region is CASINAGTTSYEQYF. DNA for the CDR3: TGCGCCAGCATCAACGCCGGGACTACCTCCTACGAGCAGTACTTC.

This clone has at least ten counts. The same CDR3 is also encoded by other DNA sequences in this sample. The chain joins TRBV20-1 to TRBJ2-5; TRBD1 matches at 7 bases. The CDR3 totals 11 residues. The ends lost 7 bases at V and 4 bases at J; junction bases unmatched: 3. In germline, CDR1 is DFQATT, CDR2 SNEGSKA (reference sequence). The CDR3 protein is CSVGTAETQYF. The CDR3 DNA is TGCAGTGTCGGGACAGCAGAGACCCAGTACTTC.

The CDR3, as DNA: TGTGCCAGTAGTATGCCGGCCGGAACCGGGGAGCTGTTTTTT. Amino acid sequence: CASSMPAGTGELFF. The rearrangement uses TRBV19 and TRBJ2-2; D not certain. There are 14 residues in the CDR3. Germline lookup yields CDR1 LNHDA and CDR2 SQIVND (reference sequence). The V and J ends lost 3 bases and 5 bases respectively, with 10 bases between them.

The CDR3 DNA reads as TGTGCCATCAGTGGGACTAGCGGGAGCTCGGGCGAGCAGTACTTC. Protein product: CAISGTSGSSGEQYF. V usage is TRBV10-3 and J usage is TRBJ2-7; 13 positions agree with TRBD2. Germline CDR1 reads ENHRY; CDR2 reads SYGVKD. J lost 6 bases, V lost 4 bases, and 6 bases had no gene match. CDR3 length equals 15 residues.

This chain uses TRBV2 with TRBJ2-7; D not certain. The CDR3 runs to 11 residues. Germline V CDR1 and CDR2: SNHLY, FYNNEI. V was shortened by 8 bases and J by 4 bases, with 9 bases between the two germline ends. CDR3 protein: CASLNDYEQYF. The CDR3 DNA follows: TGTGCCAGCCTGAATGATTACGAGCAGTACTTC.

With regard to this clone: Other DNA sequences within the sample encode an identical CDR3. The V gene is TRBV10-3, the J gene TRBJ1-2; maybe TRBD1 (5 bases). CDR3 length: 14 residues. Germline V CDR1 and CDR2: ENHRY, SYGVKD. The V end was cut by 4 bases, the J end by 2 bases, with 11 bases between. The CDR3 DNA is TGTGCCATCAGTGGAGGGCAGGGAAACTATGGCTACACCTTC. Translating it yields CAISGGQGNYGYTF.

V and J are TRBV6-1 and TRBJ1-2; 7 bases are a match to TRBD1. Germline V gives CDR1 MNHNS, CDR2 SASEGT. The CDR3 has 14 residues. Losses at the gene ends were 0 bases for V and 8 bases for J; bases not matched to a gene: 6. CDR3 nucleotide sequence: TGTGCCAGCAGTGAAGCGCAGAGGGGGCAAGGCTACACCTTC. It encodes CASSEAQRGQGYTF.

Ten or more counts support this clone. Distinct nucleotide sequences in the sample also encode this CDR3. The V and J genes are TRBV5-4 and TRBJ2-3, with 14 bases aligning to TRBD2. The CDR3 contains 16 residues. Germline V lookup: CDR1 SGHNT, CDR2 YYREEE (reference sequence). V shed 4 bases and J 2 bases; nucleotides not matched to a gene: 3. In nucleotides, the CDR3 is TGTGCCAGCAGCGCGGGACTAGCGGGAGCCACAGATACGCAGTATTTT. Protein product: CASSAGLAGATDTQYF.

This clone turned up a few times. This chain links TRBV18 with TRBJ1-1; D is unresolved. The CDR3 is 15 amino acids. The germline V and J ends were trimmed by 2 bases and 1 base, with 11 bases remaining between them. Germline loops: CDR1 KGHSH, CDR2 LQKENI. The DNA of the CDR3 is TGTGCCAGCTCACCATTGGGCACCTGGAACACTGAAGCTTTCTTT. This codes for CASSPLGTWNTEAFF.

The J gene is TRBJ2-2, the V gene TRBV5-4, with TRBD2 matching 10 bases. The CDR3 contains 16 residues. V lost 0 bases and J lost 5; bases outside the gene matches: 4. Germline-derived CDR1 and CDR2 are SGHNT and YYREEE (reference sequence). CDR3 loop: CASSLGGLARTGELFF. The CDR3 DNA is TGTGCCAGCAGCTTGGGGGGACTAGCGAGGACCGGGGAGCTGTTTTTT.

The CDR3 DNA is TGTGCCAGCAGTGAGACCCCGGGACCATCAGGGATCTATGGCTACACCTTC. This codes for CASSETPGPSGIYGYTF. The gene calls are TRBV6-1 and TRBJ1-2; D possibly corresponds to TRBD1 (5 bases). Trimming shortened V by 3 bases and J by 4 bases, and 21 bases separated the two germline ends. This CDR3 spans 17 amino acids. Germline CDR1 MNHNS, CDR2 SASEGT.

This clone appeared a single time. The rearrangement links TRBV4-3 to TRBJ2-1, with 7 bases that match TRBD2. V lost 3 bases, J lost 5 bases, and 10 bases stayed unmatched. In germline, CDR1 is LGHNA, CDR2 YSLEER. CDR3 length: 16 residues. CDR3 sequence: CASSQRGGLADNEQFF. CDR3 DNA sequence: TGCGCCAGCAGCCAGAGGGGAGGGCTAGCGGACAATGAGCAGTTCTTC.

This clone was seen many times. The chain combines TRBV28 with TRBJ1-6; a possible D gene is TRBD1 (6 bases). V was pared by 6 bases and J by 6 bases, with 15 bases between. Germline CDR1 is MDHEN and CDR2 is SYDVKM. The CDR3 sequence is 15 residues long. The CDR3 region is CASRSDSTGNSPLHF. Written as DNA, the CDR3 is TGTGCCAGCAGGTCGGACAGCACGGGTAATTCACCCCTCCACTTT.

DNA for the CDR3: TGTGCCAGCAGCTTTAGAGGGGGCGCCTACAATGAGCAGTTCTTC. It specifies CASSFRGGAYNEQFF. The rearrangement joins TRBV5-6 to TRBJ2-1, with TRBD1 matching 7 bases. The trim removed 2 bases at V and 2 bases at J, leaving 4 bases unmatched. Per the germline V gene, CDR1 is SGHDT and CDR2 is YYEEEE. The CDR3 is 15 residues long.

The rearrangement uses TRBV6-1 and TRBJ2-1; 9 positions agree with TRBD1. The CDR3 is made up of 16 amino acids. Germline-derived CDR1 and CDR2 are MNHNS and SASEGT. With 4 bases clipped from V and 7 bases from J, the junction kept 11 bases outside the gene matches. The CDR3 spells CASSGGTGKVINEQFF. In nucleotides, the CDR3 is TGTGCCAGCAGTGGGGGGACAGGGAAGGTTATTAATGAGCAGTTCTTC.

The CDR3 region is CAWSVKGFWGNQPQHF. Here the CDR3 DNA reads TGTGCCTGGAGTGTAAAGGGGTTTTGGGGCAATCAGCCCCAGCATTTT. The chain uses TRBV30 and TRBJ1-5, with D possibly TRBD1 on 5 matching bases. Germline CDR1 reads GTSNPN; CDR2 reads SVGIG (reference sequence). This CDR3 has 16 residues. Trimming shortened V by 0 bases and J by 2 bases, and 14 bases separated the two germline ends.

Here the CDR3 DNA reads TGTGCCAGCAGTTTCGGTGGCAATGAGCAGTTCTTC. This encodes CASSFGGNEQFF. The chain employs TRBV27 and TRBJ2-1; D call uncertain. The CDR3 has 12 residues. Germline V CDR1 and CDR2: MNHEY, SMNVEV (reference sequence). V lost 3 bases and J lost 6, with 6 bases in between.

The genes are TRBV9 and TRBJ2-1; TRBD2 agrees at 11 bases. CDR1 and CDR2 (germline): SGDLS, YYNGEE. With V trimmed by 0 bases and J by 10 bases, 6 bases remained unmatched. The CDR3 loop spans 15 amino acids. CDR3 DNA sequence: TGTGCCAGCAGCGTAGTGGGGACTAGCGGCGGGGAGCAGTTCTTC. This codes for CASSVVGTSGGEQFF.

This chain joins TRBV6-1 and TRBJ2-7; the D call may be TRBD1 or TRBD2 (7 bases each). V was pared by 2 bases and J by 11 bases, with 19 bases between. In germline, CDR1 is MNHNS, CDR2 SASEGT. The CDR3 covers 14 residues. The CDR3, as DNA: TGTGCCAGCAGTGAATCAGGGAGGGGGCTTTGGGAGTACTTC. This encodes CASSESGRGLWEYF.

The chain couples TRBV7-2 to TRBJ2-5; 8 positions agree with TRBD1. The germline V gene encodes CDR1 SGHTA and CDR2 FQGNSA. The CDR3 is 15 residues long. V trimming: 5 bases; J trimming: 12 bases; junction bases outside the gene matches: 17. The CDR3 DNA reads as TGTGCCAGCAGCCACCCTCGAGGGACAGGTGGATCTGAGTACTTC. Translated, it gives CASSHPRGTGGSEYF.